Below, 20 T cell receptor beta chains from the same sample are listed, as sequenced in a study of blood T cell repertoires in COVID-19. Clones were sequenced by immunoSEQ multiplex PCR, and TCRdb holds only the in-frame ones, with some missing. The sample has roughly 74,000 clones; roughly 89% are singletons. The source material was PBMCs or T cells enriched from blood (not recorded which). The source of these receptors is a woman aged 50 to 65 with acute COVID-19.

The chain carries TRBV2 and TRBJ2-7, with 14 bases lining up with TRBD2. The CDR3 loop spans 19 amino acids. V was pared by 6 bases and J by 0 bases, with 13 bases of the junction left unmatched. The V gene's germline CDR1 is SNHLY and CDR2 FYNNEI. The CDR3 DNA reads as TGTGCCAGCAGGGAGGGTTGGGGACTAGCGGGAGCGAGCTCCTACGAGCAGTACTTC. Translation gives CASREGWGLAGASSYEQYF.

The genes are TRBV7-2 and TRBJ2-1; TRBD2 might be the D (5 bases). The CDR3 covers 14 residues. Germline CDR1 and CDR2: SGHTA and FQGNSA. Trimming stripped 5 bases from V and 6 bases from J, with 14 bases between. The CDR3 DNA reads as TGTGCCAGCAGCGCTAGACGGGATGTCAATGAGCAGTTCTTC. Protein product: CASSARRDVNEQFF.

The chain has TRBV19 and TRBJ2-7, with a tentative D call TRBD1 (6 bases). This CDR3 is built from 18 residues. Germline-derived CDR1 and CDR2 are LNHDA and SQIVND (reference sequence). Trimming took off 5 bases at V and 0 bases at J, with 23 bases between the two ends. CDR3: CASSRGRGSSSFSYEQYF. The DNA for the CDR3 is TGTGCCAGTAGTCGGGGCAGGGGCTCTTCTTCTTTCTCCTACGAGCAGTACTTC.

This chain uses TRBV28 with TRBJ2-7; D remains unclear. This CDR3 has 18 amino acids. Germline values: CDR1 MDHEN, CDR2 SYDVKM. Between the trimmed V and J ends, which lost 4 bases and 4 bases, there was a span of 26 bases. Here the CDR3 DNA reads TGTGCCAGCAGTTCGATTATACTTGAAATCCCTAGATCTTACGAGCAGTACTTC. It is translated as CASSSIILEIPRSYEQYF.

The chain employs TRBV6-6 and TRBJ2-7, with 7 bases identical to TRBD1. V shed 6 bases and J 3 bases; nucleotides not matched to a gene: 8. The length of the CDR3 is 14 residues. Germline CDR1 and CDR2: MNHNY and SVGAGI (reference sequence). CDR3 DNA sequence: TGTGCCAGCAGAGACAGGGTGGCAGGCTACGAGCAGTACTTC. This codes for CASRDRVAGYEQYF.

The chain is built from TRBV7-2 and TRBJ2-1, with 8 bases identical to TRBD2. This CDR3 comprises 17 residues. CDR1 SGHTA and CDR2 FQGNSA come from the germline V gene. With 4 bases clipped from V and 0 bases from J, the junction kept 8 bases outside the gene matches. CDR3 DNA sequence: TGTGCCAGCAGCTCAAGACTAGCGAGAAGCTCCTACAATGAGCAGTTCTTC. Its translation: CASSSRLARSSYNEQFF. Looking up the rest from reference TRBV7-2 and TRBJ2-1 gives the full variable domain: GAGVSQSPSNKVTEKGKDVELRCDPISGHTALYWYRQSLGQGLEFLIYFQGNSAPDKSGLPSDRFSAERTGGSVSTLTIQRTQQEDSAVYLCASSSRLARSSYNEQFFGPGTRLTVL.

In its sample, this clone was seen a few times. Other nucleotide sequences in the sample specify the same CDR3. The V and J genes are TRBV7-9 and TRBJ2-1; possible D gene TRBD1, 6 bases. Trimming took 5 bases from V and 3 from J, leaving 11 bases between them. The germline V gene encodes CDR1 SEHNR and CDR2 FQNEAQ (reference sequence). The CDR3 length is 14 residues. For the CDR3, the DNA is TGTGCCAGCAGCCCGCGGACAGACTACAATGAGCAGTTCTTC. This translates into CASSPRTDYNEQFF. The whole variable domain, filled in from reference TRBV7-9 and TRBJ2-1, reads DTGVSQNPRHKITKRGQNVTFRCDPISEHNRLYWYRQTLGQGPEFLTYFQNEAQLEKSRLLSDRFSAERPKGSFSTLEIQRTEQGDSAMYLCASSPRTDYNEQFFGPGTRLTVL.

The rearrangement joins TRBV2 to TRBJ1-5; no clear D gene. The CDR3 has 12 residues. The germline V gene has CDR1 SNHLY and CDR2 FYNNEI. The V gene lost 8 bases and the J gene lost 2 bases, with 7 bases spanning the gap. CDR3 in DNA: TGTGCCAGCCGTACAGGCAATCAGCCCCAGCATTTT. Protein product: CASRTGNQPQHF.

This clone was observed a few times. The rearrangement joins TRBV5-6 to TRBJ2-7; TRBD2 agrees at 12 bases. This CDR3 has 14 amino acids. Trimming at V came to 4 bases and at J to 4 bases, leaving 3 bases not matched to a gene. Germline V gene data show CDR1 as SGHDT and CDR2 as YYEEEE. The CDR3 nucleotides are TGTGCCAGCAGCCGGACTAGCGGGGCGTACGAGCAGTACTTC. It yields the protein CASSRTSGAYEQYF.

The V gene is TRBV10-3, the J gene TRBJ1-2, with D tentatively TRBD1 (5 bases). Germline V gene lookup returns CDR1 ENHRY and CDR2 SYGVKD. V lost 4 bases and J lost 5, with 17 bases in between. The CDR3 has 15 residues. CDR3 in DNA: TGTGCCATCAGTGCCCTGGCACAGGTATTATATGGCTACACCTTC. This encodes CAISALAQVLYGYTF.

In its sample, this clone was seen a few times. The gene calls are TRBV10-1 and TRBJ2-7; the D is unclear. This CDR3 region has 11 residues. V dropped 7 bases and J dropped 2 bases, with 6 bases sitting between them. Germline-derived CDR1 and CDR2 are WNHNN and SYGVQD (reference sequence). The CDR3 sequence is CASMRTYEQYF. As DNA, the CDR3 is TGCGCCAGCATGCGCACCTACGAGCAGTACTTC.

The rearrangement links TRBV13 to TRBJ2-2; 7 bases are a match to TRBD1. This CDR3 is 15 amino acids long. Germline loops: CDR1 PRHDT, CDR2 FYEKMQ (reference sequence). V lost 0 bases, J lost 6 bases, and 4 bases stayed unmatched. The DNA of the CDR3 is TGTGCCAGCAGCTTAGGTCGGCAGGGGGCCGGGGAGCTGTTTTTT. Residues: CASSLGRQGAGELFF.

This rearrangement joins TRBV5-4 to TRBJ2-1; 7 nucleotides match TRBD1. This CDR3 region has 15 residues. Germline V gene lookup returns CDR1 SGHNT and CDR2 YYREEE (reference sequence). V was clipped by 0 bases and J by 2 bases; unmatched bases: 2. The CDR3 DNA reads as TGTGCCAGCAGCTTGGACAGGGGTGCCTACAATGAGCAGTTCTTC. It codes for CASSLDRGAYNEQFF. Using reference TRBV5-4 and TRBJ2-1 for the parts outside the CDR3, the full variable domain is ETGVTQSPTHLIKTRGQQVTLRCSSQSGHNTVSWYQQALGQGPQFIFQYYREEENGRGNFPPRFSGLQFPNYSSELNVNALELDDSALYLCASSLDRGAYNEQFFGPGTRLTVL.

Notes on this clone: At the DNA level, this CDR3 is encoded by other sequences in the same sample as well. This sequence joins TRBV12-3 or TRBV12-4 and TRBJ2-7; weak D call: TRBD2 (5 bases). The CDR3 contains 12 residues. The ends were cut back, 2 bases at V and 3 bases at J, with 5 bases in the middle. The CDR3 nucleotides read TGTGCCAGCAGTTTAAGCGGCTACGAGCAGTACTTC. It is translated as CASSLSGYEQYF.

The chain couples TRBV3-1 (or the pseudogene TRBV3-2) to TRBJ2-1, with 9 positions matching TRBD2. J lost 6 bases, V lost 4 bases, and 10 bases had no gene match. The germline V gene encodes CDR1 LGHDT and CDR2 YNNKEL (reference sequence). This CDR3 is built from 16 residues. Here the CDR3 DNA reads TGTGCCAGCAGCCCTACATCAGCGGGAGGCCTCAATGAGCAGTTCTTC. Protein sequence: CASSPTSAGGLNEQFF.

This clone was found once. The CDR3 loop reads CASSLNFGGGQGNSPLHF. The CDR3 bases are TGTGCCAGCAGCCTCAACTTTGGAGGGGGACAGGGGAATTCACCCCTCCACTTT. This sequence joins TRBV2 and TRBJ1-6; 10 bases agree with TRBD1. CDR1 and CDR2 (germline): SNHLY, FYNNEI. The CDR3 has 18 residues. V shed 6 bases, J shed 7 bases, and the junction held 15 bases outside the gene matches.

The chain combines TRBV5-1 with TRBJ1-4, with 7 bases that match TRBD1. The CDR3 totals 15 residues. V lost 0 bases and J lost 4; bases outside the gene matches: 3. Germline CDR1 is SGHRS and CDR2 is YFSETQ. The CDR3 coding sequence is TGCGCCAGCAGCTTGGGGGACAGTGATAATGAAAAACTGTTTTTT. Residues: CASSLGDSDNEKLFF.

The chain joins TRBV19 to TRBJ2-7; TRBD2 agrees at 7 bases. The germline V gene encodes CDR1 LNHDA and CDR2 SQIVND (reference sequence). With 5 bases clipped from V and 3 bases from J, the junction kept 10 bases outside the gene matches. The CDR3 is 15 residues long. Here the CDR3 DNA reads TGTGCCAGTAGTGCTCCCCGGGACTACGACTACGAGCAGTACTTC. It codes for CASSAPRDYDYEQYF.

J is TRBJ1-4 and V is TRBV5-4; TRBD1 matches at 8 bases. Germline loops: CDR1 SGHNT, CDR2 YYREEE (reference sequence). The CDR3 runs 17 residues. Trimming cost V 5 bases and J 3 bases; bases outside gene matches: 12. CDR3 sequence (DNA): TGTGCCAGCAGTCCACAGGGGGGAGTGGGCTCTAATGAAAAACTGTTTTTT. It yields the protein CASSPQGGVGSNEKLFF.

The rearrangement uses TRBV29-1 and TRBJ2-7; 11 nucleotides line up with TRBD2. Per the germline V gene, CDR1 is SQVTM and CDR2 is ANQGSEA. The CDR3 runs 12 residues. V shed 6 bases and J 4 bases; nucleotides not matched to a gene: 2. CDR3 sequence reads: CSVRLAGYEQYF. CDR3 nucleotides: TGCAGCGTCCGACTAGCGGGATACGAGCAGTACTTC.